This T cell receptor beta chain derives from a study of a mutant IDH1 vaccine in newly diagnosed glioma. Study results and limitations: Shifts in the top peripheral T cell clonotypes seemed unrelated to pseudoprogression.

Time point indicated: baseline, week 1 (first vaccination visit). The treatment denotes: pre-vaccination baseline after standard-of-care therapy. There were new WHO grade 3 or 4 astrocytomas in the donors, and these were IDH1-mutant and ATRX-lost. In the case of this clone: Antigen specificity is unknown. Other nucleotide sequences in the sample specify the same CDR3.

V lost 2 bases and J 2 bases, leaving 9 bases between the germline ends. The length of the CDR3 is 14 residues. Germline V gives CDR1 MNHEY, CDR2 SVGAGI. Profiled with immunoSEQ multiplex PCR; TCRdb holds only in-frame clones, not every one. This table holds around 53,000 clones, approximately 90% found once. The chain joins TRBV6-5 to TRBJ1-2, with D perhaps TRBD1 (5 bases). This clonotype was obtained from a man in his forties with glioma. The sample in question was PBMCs, obtained from a glioma patient treated with radiotherapy, temozolomide or both. CDR3 bases: TGTGCCAGCAGTTACGGGGACCGAAACTATGGCTACACCTTC. Its protein product is CASSYGDRNYGYTF.